This T cell receptor (beta chain) was sequenced in a study of shared clonotypes between healthy human individuals. As for the study in general: The study drew on a couple of women and three men aged 18 to 49 as donors. Whole-study results and caveats: Some naive CD4 clonotypes, 4.5% to 5.5%, turned up in common across a few donors. Investigators expected sequencing depth to affect clonotype sharing among donors.

Terminally differentiated effector memory CD45RA+ cells were excluded from the naive CD8 cells, which were CD45RO-negative and positively selected for CCR7. For sorted subsets, roughly 210 ng DNA per replicate equaled some 27,000 T cell genomes. Profiling relied on immunoSEQ multiplex PCR, and the TCRdb table lists in-frame clones only, not all of them. The sample includes over 800,000 clones, more than 85% seen only once; the top ten take less than 25%. With regard to this clone: Its matching antigen is unknown.

V lost 8 bases to trimming and J lost 6 bases, with 8 bases between them. Germline CDR1 MNHEY, CDR2 SMNVEV (reference sequence). The CDR3 has 10 amino acids. The chain joins TRBV27 to TRBJ2-7; possible D gene TRBD1, 6 bases. Sequencing was performed on naive CD8+ T cells sorted from blood. This sequence originates from a man aged 25-45 years in good health. CDR3 coding DNA: TGTGCCAGCGGGGGCGGCGAGCAGTACTTC. Translating gives CASGGGEQYF.